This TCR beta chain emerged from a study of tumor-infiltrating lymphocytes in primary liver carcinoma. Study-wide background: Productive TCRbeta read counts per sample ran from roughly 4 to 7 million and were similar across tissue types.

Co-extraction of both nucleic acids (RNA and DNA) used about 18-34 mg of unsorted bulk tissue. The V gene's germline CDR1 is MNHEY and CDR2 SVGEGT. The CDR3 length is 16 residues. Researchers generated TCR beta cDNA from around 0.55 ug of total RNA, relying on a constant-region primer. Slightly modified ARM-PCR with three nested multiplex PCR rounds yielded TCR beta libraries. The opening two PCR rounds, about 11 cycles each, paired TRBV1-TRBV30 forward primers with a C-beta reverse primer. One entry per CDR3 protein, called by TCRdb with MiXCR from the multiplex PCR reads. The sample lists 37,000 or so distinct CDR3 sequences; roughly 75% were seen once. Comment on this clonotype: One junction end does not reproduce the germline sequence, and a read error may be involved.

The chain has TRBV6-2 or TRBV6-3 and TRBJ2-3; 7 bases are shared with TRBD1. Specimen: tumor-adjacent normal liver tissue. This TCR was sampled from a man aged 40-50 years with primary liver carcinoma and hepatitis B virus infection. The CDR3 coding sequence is TGTGCCAGCAGCCCTCGACACACGGTGACAGGGCTTACGCAATATTTT. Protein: CASSPRHTVTGLTQYF.